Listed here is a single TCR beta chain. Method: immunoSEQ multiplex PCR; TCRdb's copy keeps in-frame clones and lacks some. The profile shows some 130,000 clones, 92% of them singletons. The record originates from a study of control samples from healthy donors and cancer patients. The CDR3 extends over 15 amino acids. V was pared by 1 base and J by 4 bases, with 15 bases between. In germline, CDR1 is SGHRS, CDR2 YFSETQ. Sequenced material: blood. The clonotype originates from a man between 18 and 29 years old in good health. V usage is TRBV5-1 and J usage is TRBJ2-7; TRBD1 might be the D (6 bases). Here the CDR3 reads CASSLSSGAGYEQYF. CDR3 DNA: TGCGCCAGCAGCTTGAGTTCAGGGGCCGGGTACGAGCAGTACTTC.